This T cell receptor beta chain was identified in a study of blood T cell repertoires in COVID-19. Study-wide context: The analysed material was cDNA or gDNA that came from T cells, B-cell-depleted T cells, or PBMCs.

Participant ages covered roughly 18 to 89 years across about 22 US areas. Allocation to cohorts depended on clinical history reported by the participants. Produced via immunoSEQ multiplex PCR; TCRdb's table is partial and in-frame only. Of some 350,000 clones in the sample, around 87% are singletons; the top ten hold roughly 5%. The length of the CDR3 is 16 residues. The V gene lost 3 bases and the J gene lost 2 bases, with 16 bases spanning the gap. CDR1 is LGHDT and CDR2 is YNNKEL in the germline V gene (reference sequence). The V and J genes are TRBV3-1 (or the pseudogene TRBV3-2) and TRBJ2-5; D unclear. This TCR came from a woman in her twenties or thirties who had recovered from COVID-19. The sample comprised PBMCs or T cells enriched from blood (not recorded which). CDR3 region: CASSHLQGALQETQYF. Written as DNA, the CDR3 is TGTGCCAGCAGCCACTTGCAAGGAGCACTACAAGAGACCCAGTACTTC.